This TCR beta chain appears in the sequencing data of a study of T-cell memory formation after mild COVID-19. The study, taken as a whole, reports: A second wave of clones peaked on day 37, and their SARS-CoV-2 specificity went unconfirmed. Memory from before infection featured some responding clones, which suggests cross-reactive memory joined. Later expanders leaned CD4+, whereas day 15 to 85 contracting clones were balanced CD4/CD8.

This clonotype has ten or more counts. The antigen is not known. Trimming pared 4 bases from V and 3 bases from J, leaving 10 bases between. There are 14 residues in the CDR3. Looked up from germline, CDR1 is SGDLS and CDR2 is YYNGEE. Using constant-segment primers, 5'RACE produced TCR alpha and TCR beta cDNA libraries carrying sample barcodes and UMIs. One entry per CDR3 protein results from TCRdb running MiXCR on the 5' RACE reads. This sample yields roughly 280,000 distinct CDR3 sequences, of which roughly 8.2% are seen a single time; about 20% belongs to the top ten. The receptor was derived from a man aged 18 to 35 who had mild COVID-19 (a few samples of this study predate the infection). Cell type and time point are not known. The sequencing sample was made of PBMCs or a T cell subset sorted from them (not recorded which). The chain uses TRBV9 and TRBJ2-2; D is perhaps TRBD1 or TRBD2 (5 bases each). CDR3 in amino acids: CASSLRDDTGELFF. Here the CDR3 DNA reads TGTGCCAGCAGCTTAAGGGACGACACCGGGGAGCTGTTTTTT.